This T cell receptor beta chain was retrieved from a study of blood T cell repertoires in COVID-19. Study details: Acute and convalescent COVID-19 specimens originated in the United States, Italy and Spain. PBMCs, B-cell-depleted T cells, or T cells were the source of the cDNA or gDNA that made up the material.

Some clones are missing from TCRdb's copy, which holds only in-frame ones; the method was immunoSEQ multiplex PCR. There are roughly 150,000 clones in the sample; 80% to 90% occur only once, and 9.5% to 13% lies in the top ten. In germline, CDR1 is SGHKS, CDR2 YYEKEE (reference sequence). Deletions cut 4 bases from V and 3 bases from J, with 20 bases between. The CDR3 covers 17 residues. The source is a human donor in a cohort sampled during active COVID-19. V and J are TRBV5-5 and TRBJ1-5, with TRBD1 as a possible D gene (6 bases). The sample consisted of peripheral blood. CDR3 coding DNA: TGTGCCAGCAGCGAACTCCCCGGGACAAACTACAATCAGCCCCAGCATTTT. Amino acid sequence: CASSELPGTNYNQPQHF.